Below, 30 T cell receptor beta chains from the same sample are listed, as sequenced in a study of blood T cell dynamics during melanoma immunotherapy (dated by TCRdb to 2018 to 2020). Preparation of the library involved the immunoSEQ multiplex PCR assay. The immuneACCESS repertoire file appears here via TCRdb, limited to in-frame rearrangements. These files lack a portion of the clones; in checked studies, under half of the deficit traces to unresolved V genes, and the cause of the others is not known. The sample includes 10,000 to 15,000 clones, with about 86% observed a single time. Of the sample, about 4.3% falls within the top ten clones. In the paper's terms, the time point label means: pre-treatment baseline. The specimen was blood, collected from a patient treated with checkpoint blockade. The source of these receptors is a human donor with melanoma.

The chain employs TRBV9 and TRBJ2-3; no firm D call. V lost 6 bases to trimming and J lost 6 bases, with 17 bases between them. The CDR3 covers 14 residues. Germline lookup yields CDR1 SGDLS and CDR2 YYNGEE. CDR3 DNA sequence: TGTGCCAGCACCCCTCAGAGCCGTCATGATACGCAGTATTTT. Translated: CASTPQSRHDTQYF.

The rearrangement joins TRBV7-9 to TRBJ1-2; D gene ambiguous. The germline V gene encodes CDR1 SEHNR and CDR2 FQNEAQ (reference sequence). V lost 5 bases and J 0 bases, leaving 10 bases between the germline ends. The length of the CDR3 is 14 residues. The chain's CDR3 is CASSPPVSNYGYTF. The DNA of the CDR3 is TGTGCCAGCAGCCCACCGGTTTCTAACTATGGCTACACCTTC. The whole variable domain, filled in from reference TRBV7-9 and TRBJ1-2, reads DTGVSQNPRHKITKRGQNVTFRCDPISEHNRLYWYRQTLGQGPEFLTYFQNEAQLEKSRLLSDRFSAERPKGSFSTLEIQRTEQGDSAMYLCASSPPVSNYGYTFGSGTRLTVV.

The genes are TRBV7-3 and TRBJ2-1; D perhaps matches TRBD2 (6 bases). CDR1 is SGHTA and CDR2 is FQGTGA in the germline V gene. This CDR3 is built from 12 residues. Trimming left V 1 base short and J 9 bases short, with 7 bases between. The chain's CDR3 is CASSLRRGEQFF. In DNA form, the CDR3 reads TGTGCCAGCAGCTTAAGGAGGGGTGAGCAGTTCTTC.

This clone has just one count. This chain uses TRBV18 with TRBJ1-2, with 8 nucleotides matching TRBD1. J was trimmed by 5 bases and V by 6 bases; bases with no gene match: 8. Germline CDR1 and CDR2: KGHSH and LQKENI. There are 14 residues in the CDR3. CDR3 in amino acids: CASSTTTGVYGYTF. The CDR3 DNA follows: TGTGCCAGCTCCACCACGACAGGGGTGTATGGCTACACCTTC.

CDR3 sequence: CASSLGLSPDTQYF. The CDR3, as DNA: TGTGCCAGCAGCTTAGGACTAAGCCCAGATACGCAGTATTTT. The chain is built from TRBV11-2 and TRBJ2-3; possibly TRBD2 for D (5 bases). The CDR3 length is 14 residues. Per germline, CDR1 SGHAT and CDR2 FQNNGV. V was shortened by 1 base and J by 4 bases, with 9 bases between the two germline ends.

CDR3 sequence: CASSPATNEKLFF. The CDR3 nucleotides read TGTGCCAGCAGCCCAGCAACTAATGAAAAACTGTTTTTT. The chain is built from TRBV6-1 and TRBJ1-4; unclear D gene. CDR1 is MNHNS and CDR2 is SASEGT in the germline V gene. Trimming removed 6 bases at V and 0 bases at J, with 5 bases between. This CDR3 is 13 amino acids long.

This clone was seen only a few times. V usage is TRBV6-4 and J usage is TRBJ1-2; tentatively, D is TRBD1 (5 bases). Germline V gives CDR1 MRHNA, CDR2 SNTAGT. V was pared by 9 bases and J by 3 bases, with 17 bases between. This CDR3 has 14 amino acids. The CDR3 DNA follows: TGTGCCAGGAGTCCACCAGACAGAGACTATGGCTACACCTTC. This encodes CARSPPDRDYGYTF.

The chain employs TRBV30 and TRBJ2-7; TRBD2 might be the D (6 bases). Germline V gives CDR1 GTSNPN, CDR2 SVGIG (reference sequence). The CDR3 is made up of 13 amino acids. The V and J ends lost 1 base and 7 bases respectively, with 14 bases between them. The CDR3 sequence: CAWSAGLPGEQYF. CDR3 nucleotide sequence: TGTGCCTGGAGTGCGGGACTCCCGGGGGAGCAGTACTTC.

The chain is built from TRBV6-6 and TRBJ1-1; D unresolved. The CDR3 runs to 13 residues. The ends were cut back, 6 bases at V and 1 base at J, with 9 bases in the middle. The germline gives CDR1 MNHNY, CDR2 SVGAGI (reference sequence). The CDR3 region is CASSRQANTEAFF. The CDR3 nucleotides are TGTGCCAGCAGCCGCCAGGCGAACACTGAAGCTTTCTTT.

The CDR3 protein is CSASDGTEAFF. Written as DNA, the CDR3 is TGCAGTGCTAGCGACGGCACTGAAGCTTTCTTT. The chain carries TRBV20-1 and TRBJ1-1; D unresolved. This CDR3 has 11 amino acids. The ends were cut back, 3 bases at V and 4 bases at J, with 6 bases in the middle. CDR1 DFQATT and CDR2 SNEGSKA come from the germline V gene (reference sequence).

The chain links TRBV7-2 to TRBJ2-3, with D tentatively TRBD1 (5 bases). In germline, CDR1 is SGHTA, CDR2 FQGNSA. V shed 5 bases and J shed 6 bases, with 9 bases lying between them. This CDR3 region has 12 residues. The CDR3 is CASSLHRDTQYF. CDR3 bases: TGTGCCAGCAGCCTTCACAGGGATACGCAGTATTTT.

This rearrangement joins TRBV5-6 to TRBJ2-4; D unclear. The ends were cut back, 3 bases at V and 6 bases at J, with 13 bases in the middle. The germline gives CDR1 SGHDT, CDR2 YYEEEE. This CDR3 is built from 14 residues. CDR3 region: CASSWWDSGNIQYF. The DNA of the CDR3 is TGTGCCAGCAGCTGGTGGGATTCGGGAAACATTCAGTACTTC.

The V gene is TRBV2, the J gene TRBJ1-2; TRBD1 agrees at 10 bases. This CDR3 comprises 15 residues. V trimming: 6 bases; J trimming: 3 bases; junction bases outside the gene matches: 7. Germline assignment: CDR1 SNHLY and CDR2 FYNNEI. The CDR3 nucleotides read TGTGCCAGCAGAGACCGGGACAGGGGTGACTATGGCTACACCTTC. This translates into CASRDRDRGDYGYTF.

This sequence joins TRBV15 and TRBJ1-2; D is unresolved. This CDR3 is 14 amino acids long. Between the trimmed V and J ends, which lost 0 bases and 3 bases, there was a span of 8 bases. CDR1 is LNHNV, CDR2 YYDKDF, per germline (reference sequence). This CDR3 is CATSRDLTDYGYTF. CDR3 sequence (DNA): TGTGCCACCAGCAGAGATCTTACAGACTATGGCTACACCTTC.

V usage is TRBV5-1 and J usage is TRBJ2-5; D is ambiguous. Gene TRBJ2-7 matches the end of the DNA better, so the J call may be wrong. The CDR3 length is 13 residues. CDR1 SGHRS and CDR2 YFSETQ come from the germline V gene. The CDR3 spells CASSLVFPYEQYF. DNA for the CDR3: TGCGCCAGCAGCTTGGTATTCCCCTACGAGCAGTACTTC.

The chain couples TRBV5-6 to TRBJ1-3; tentatively, D is TRBD1 (5 bases). V lost 7 bases and J 4 bases, leaving 12 bases between the germline ends. Germline lookup yields CDR1 SGHDT and CDR2 YYEEEE. The CDR3 sequence is 13 residues long. Here the CDR3 DNA reads TGTGCCAGCTCCAGGGATCCCGGAAACACCATATATTTT. Amino acids: CASSRDPGNTIYF.

This clone has a handful of counts. The J gene is TRBJ1-6, the V gene TRBV7-6, with 7 bases matching TRBD1. The junction had 8 bases not matched to a gene; V was cut back by 6 bases and J by 3 bases. Germline lookup yields CDR1 SGHVS and CDR2 FNYEAQ. The CDR3 sequence is 16 residues long. CDR3 protein: CASRRRTGDYNSPLHF. The DNA of the CDR3 is TGTGCCAGCAGACGAAGAACAGGGGACTATAATTCACCCCTCCACTTT.

This chain links TRBV5-1 with TRBJ2-1; 10 bases align to TRBD1. CDR3 size: 16 residues. V lost 1 base and J lost 8; bases outside the gene matches: 9. Germline CDR1 reads SGHRS; CDR2 reads YFSETQ. The CDR3 region has the DNA TGCGCCAGCAGCTTGACTGCGACAGGGGGCATCGATGAGCAGTTCTTC. Translation gives CASSLTATGGIDEQFF.

This chain connects TRBV2 to TRBJ2-5, with D hard to call. The better agreement between TRBJ2-7 and the DNA end casts doubt on the J call. The CDR3 length is 15 residues. Germline V gives CDR1 SNHLY, CDR2 FYNNEI. CDR3 sequence reads: CASSGPQGYSYEQYF. The CDR3 DNA reads as TGTGCCAGCAGTGGTCCCCAAGGTTACTCCTACGAGCAGTACTTC.

The rearrangement links TRBV29-1 to TRBJ2-1; a weak D match, TRBD2 (5 bases). Germline V gene sequence: CDR1 SQVTM, CDR2 ANQGSEA. The CDR3 has 18 residues. The V gene lost 5 bases and the J gene lost 4 bases, with 27 bases spanning the gap. The CDR3 coding sequence is TGCAGCGTTCTCAGACGTCGAGGGAGTGGTCTTCAGTACAATGAGCAGTTCTTC. Protein: CSVLRRRGSGLQYNEQFF.

This chain links TRBV7-8 with TRBJ1-1; D is undetermined. V shed 5 bases and J shed 1 base, with 14 bases lying between them. Germline V gives CDR1 SGHVS, CDR2 FQNEAQ. The CDR3 sequence is 15 residues long. DNA of the CDR3: TGTGCCAGCAGCCACCGCCGGATGGAGAACACTGAAGCTTTCTTT. Its translation: CASSHRRMENTEAFF.

Only one count was recorded for this clone. The V and J genes are TRBV6-1 and TRBJ2-5, with 7 bases fitting TRBD2. The J segment lost 4 bases and the V segment lost 7 bases, leaving 12 bases of the junction unmatched. The length of the CDR3 is 15 residues. Germline V gene data show CDR1 as MNHNS and CDR2 as SASEGT. The CDR3 nucleotides read TGTGCCAGCACCTTAGGTAGCGGGTTGGGAGAGACCCAGTACTTC. Residues: CASTLGSGLGETQYF.

The rearrangement links TRBV19 to TRBJ1-1; D perhaps matches TRBD1 (6 bases). This CDR3 is 15 amino acids long. Germline values: CDR1 LNHDA, CDR2 SQIVND (reference sequence). The germline V and J ends were trimmed by 6 bases and 1 base, with 15 bases remaining between them. CDR3 sequence (DNA): TGTGCCAGTAGCCCACCAGGGGCTCCGAACACTGAAGCTTTCTTT. Translated, it gives CASSPPGAPNTEAFF.

The V call is TRBV13, the J call TRBJ2-1; 14 bases align to TRBD2. This CDR3 spans 19 amino acids. V gave up 7 bases and J gave up 3 bases; unmatched junction bases: 14. Germline V gene data show CDR1 as PRHDT and CDR2 as FYEKMQ (reference sequence). The CDR3 is CASTPFEGTSGSIYNEQFF. The CDR3 nucleotides read TGTGCCAGCACCCCTTTTGAAGGGACTAGCGGGAGCATCTACAATGAGCAGTTCTTC.

The chain has TRBV7-3 and TRBJ2-2; possible D gene TRBD1, 5 bases. Germline CDR1 and CDR2: SGHTA and FQGTGA. Trimming stripped 5 bases from V and 3 bases from J, with 19 bases between. CDR3 size: 17 residues. The CDR3 DNA sequence: TGTGCCAGCAGCCGACACTTGACAGCCTCCTACACCGGGGAGCTGTTTTTT. This translates into CASSRHLTASYTGELFF.

The chain recombines TRBV19 with TRBJ2-2; 14 bases line up with TRBD2. J lost 6 bases, V lost 4 bases, and 7 bases had no gene match. The CDR3 is 17 amino acids. Germline V lookup: CDR1 LNHDA, CDR2 SQIVND (reference sequence). This CDR3 is CASSTGLAGGRAGELFF. The CDR3 DNA reads as TGTGCCAGTAGTACCGGACTAGCGGGAGGTCGAGCCGGGGAGCTGTTTTTT.

The J gene is TRBJ2-3, the V gene TRBV7-9; TRBD1 agrees at 9 bases. V lost 2 bases to trimming and J lost 5 bases; unmatched junction nucleotides: 8. The CDR3 runs 16 residues. The V gene's germline CDR1 is SEHNR and CDR2 FQNEAQ (reference sequence). The CDR3: CASSLWGTGREDTQYF. The CDR3 DNA is TGTGCCAGCAGCTTATGGGGGACAGGGCGGGAAGATACGCAGTATTTT. Supplemented by reference TRBV7-9 and TRBJ2-3, the full variable domain reads DTGVSQNPRHKITKRGQNVTFRCDPISEHNRLYWYRQTLGQGPEFLTYFQNEAQLEKSRLLSDRFSAERPKGSFSTLEIQRTEQGDSAMYLCASSLWGTGREDTQYFGPGTRLTVL.

This clone was observed a single time. This chain joins TRBV29-1 and TRBJ2-1; 7 positions match TRBD2. V lost 1 base to trimming and J lost 4 bases; unmatched junction nucleotides: 7. The germline CDR1 and CDR2 sequences are SQVTM and ANQGSEA. CDR3 length equals 15 residues. The DNA of the CDR3 is TGCAGCGTTGAAGGGGTAGCGGGCCCTTACAATGAGCAGTTCTTC. It yields the protein CSVEGVAGPYNEQFF.

The chain combines TRBV7-2 with TRBJ1-5; D unresolved. Germline V CDR1 and CDR2: SGHTA, FQGNSA. Trimming pared 5 bases from V and 0 bases from J, leaving 11 bases between. CDR3 size: 15 residues. This CDR3 is CASSPDGVSNQPQHF. The CDR3 DNA reads TGTGCCAGCAGCCCCGATGGGGTTAGCAATCAGCCCCAGCATTTT. Together with reference TRBV7-2 and TRBJ1-5, the CDR3 gives the full variable domain: GAGVSQSPSNKVTEKGKDVELRCDPISGHTALYWYRQSLGQGLEFLIYFQGNSAPDKSGLPSDRFSAERTGGSVSTLTIQRTQQEDSAVYLCASSPDGVSNQPQHFGDGTRLSIL.

This rearrangement joins TRBV2 to TRBJ2-6; 9 bases fit TRBD2. This CDR3 has 17 amino acids. J lost 1 base, V lost 4 bases, and 5 bases had no gene match. Per germline, CDR1 SNHLY and CDR2 FYNNEI. CDR3 bases: TGTGCCAGCAGTGGCGGGACTAGCCCTTCTGGGGCCAACGTCCTGACTTTC. Residues: CASSGGTSPSGANVLTF. The entire variable domain, with the rest obtained from reference TRBV2 and TRBJ2-6, is as follows: EPEVTQTPSHQVTQMGQEVILRCVPISNHLYFYWYRQILGQKVEFLVSFYNNEISEKSEIFDDQFSVERPDGSNFTLKIRSTKLEDSAMYFCASSGGTSPSGANVLTFGAGSRLTVL.